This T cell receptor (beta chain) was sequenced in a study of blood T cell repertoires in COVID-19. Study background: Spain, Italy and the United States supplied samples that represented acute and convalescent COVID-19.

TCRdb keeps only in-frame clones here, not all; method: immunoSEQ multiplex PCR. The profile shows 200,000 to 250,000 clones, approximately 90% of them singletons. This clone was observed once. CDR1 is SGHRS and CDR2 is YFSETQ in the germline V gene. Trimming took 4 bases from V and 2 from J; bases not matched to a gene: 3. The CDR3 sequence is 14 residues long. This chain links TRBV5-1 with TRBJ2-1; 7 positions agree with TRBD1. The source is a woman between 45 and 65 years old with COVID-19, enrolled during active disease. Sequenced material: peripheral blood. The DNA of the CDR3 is TGCGCCAGCAGCCCCACAGGGGCCTACAATGAGCAGTTCTTC. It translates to CASSPTGAYNEQFF. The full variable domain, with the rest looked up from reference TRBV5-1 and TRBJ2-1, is KAGVTQTPRYLIKTRGQQVTLSCSPISGHRSVSWYQQTPGQGLQFLFEYFSETQRNKGNFPGRFSGRQFSNSRSEMNVSTLELGDSALYLCASSPTGAYNEQFFGPGTRLTVL.